A selection of T cell receptor beta chains follows, all from one sample in a study of identical twins. Via MiXCR, TCRdb re-called the 5' RACE reads, giving one row per CDR3 protein. The table has around 340,000 distinct CDR3 sequences, around an eighth seen once; the top ten hold 7.2%. The same sample was also used in a study of yellow fever vaccine responses in identical twins.

Sequenced material: CD8+ T cells sorted from blood. The receptors come from a woman aged 18-29 years in good health. The CDR3 runs from the conserved cysteine through the conserved F or W. The order of the fields is clone size, V gene, J gene, D gene, CDR3 DNA, CDR3 protein. The D gene is left open where the match is weak. The size of a clone is reported for some rows only, either as once, few or many, or as a class for expanded clones.

clone_size: .; v_call: TRBV10-3; j_call: TRBJ1-2; d_call: TRBD1; cdr3_nt: TGTGCCATCAGTGAGTCGGGACAGGGTGTGAGGGGCTACACCTTC; cdr3_aa: CAISESGQGVRGYTF
clone_size: few; v_call: TRBV2; j_call: TRBJ2-7; d_call: .; cdr3_nt: TGTGCCAGCAGTGGCGAAGGCAGCTCCTACGAGCAGTACTTC; cdr3_aa: CASSGEGSSYEQYF
clone_size: few; v_call: TRBV5-1; j_call: TRBJ2-2; d_call: .; cdr3_nt: TGCGCCAGCAGCTCTCCTCCGGGACAAAAAACCGGGGAGCTGTTTTTT; cdr3_aa: CASSSPPGQKTGELFF
clone_size: .; v_call: TRBV29-1; j_call: TRBJ2-1; d_call: .; cdr3_nt: TGCAGCGTTGACGGGGGTAGTGAGCAGTTCTTC; cdr3_aa: CSVDGGSEQFF
clone_size: .; v_call: TRBV4-1; j_call: TRBJ2-7; d_call: TRBD1; cdr3_nt: TGCGCCAGCAGCCAAGATCGCCTACGGGACAGGGCCTCCTACGAGCAGTACTTC; cdr3_aa: CASSQDRLRDRASYEQYF
clone_size: .; v_call: TRBV12-3/TRBV12-4; j_call: TRBJ2-7; d_call: .; cdr3_nt: TGTGCCAGCAGCCGGGACTCCAGCTCCTACGAGCAGTACTTC; cdr3_aa: CASSRDSSSYEQYF
clone_size: .; v_call: TRBV29-1; j_call: TRBJ2-3; d_call: .; cdr3_nt: TGCAGCGCCACAAACACCGCCCTGGGACCCCTCGAAGCGCAGTATTTT; cdr3_aa: CSATNTALGPLEAQYF
clone_size: .; v_call: TRBV20-1; j_call: TRBJ1-6; d_call: .; cdr3_nt: TGCAGTGCTAGACTGTATAATTCACCCCTCCACTTT; cdr3_aa: CSARLYNSPLHF
clone_size: few; v_call: TRBV20-1; j_call: TRBJ2-7; d_call: TRBD1; cdr3_nt: TGCAGTGCTAGGGATGACAGGGAATTCTACGAGCAGTACTTC; cdr3_aa: CSARDDREFYEQYF
clone_size: .; v_call: TRBV7-9; j_call: TRBJ2-1; d_call: .; cdr3_nt: TGTGCCAGCAGCTTAGTGGGCCAGGGGGGAGACGATGAGCAGTTCTTC; cdr3_aa: CASSLVGQGGDDEQFF
clone_size: .; v_call: TRBV15; j_call: TRBJ2-5; d_call: TRBD1; cdr3_nt: TGTGCCACCAGCTTGGACAGGGGACACCAAGAGACCCAGTACTTC; cdr3_aa: CATSLDRGHQETQYF
clone_size: few; v_call: TRBV7-6; j_call: TRBJ1-2; d_call: .; cdr3_nt: TGTGCCAGCAGCTTAAACAGGGATGTCTATGGCTACACCTTC; cdr3_aa: CASSLNRDVYGYTF
clone_size: .; v_call: TRBV4-1; j_call: TRBJ2-3; d_call: .; cdr3_nt: TGCGCCAGCAGCCAAGATCGGGCGGGATCTAGCACAGATACGCAGTATTTT; cdr3_aa: CASSQDRAGSSTDTQYF